Below, one T cell receptor beta chain is given with its context. Its specificity is unknown. Time point specified: sample taken at primary tumor resection. These data belong to a study of spatial heterogeneity in lung cancer. Overall study: Compared with alpha-chain sequences, beta-chain sequences were consistently detected in greater numbers. The mean occurrence of each unique TCR and UMI combination in raw reads exceeded eight.

Every cDNA TCR molecule received its own unique molecular identifier. Using its own MiXCR run on the 5' RACE reads, TCRdb lists one record per CDR3 protein. Of 5,000 to 7,000 distinct CDR3 sequences listed, 7.5% to 9.5% are singletons. The CDR3 length is 11 residues. Germline V gives CDR1 MDHEN, CDR2 SYDVKM. V was clipped by 5 bases and J by 4 bases, with 6 bases between them. Overall study results and limits: Tumoral mutation counts were tracked by counts of expanded intratumoral alpha and beta TCRs. Tracking of ubiquitous and regional nonsynonymous mutations by counts of ubiquitous and regional expanded TCRs, respectively, was seen.

The sequencing used lung tumor tissue, collected at surgery. The sequence was collected from a female donor with early-stage non-small cell lung cancer. The chain carries TRBV28 and TRBJ2-7; no definite D call. CDR3 sequence: CASSRLYEQYF. CDR3 DNA sequence: TGTGCCAGCAGTCGACTTTACGAGCAGTACTTC.